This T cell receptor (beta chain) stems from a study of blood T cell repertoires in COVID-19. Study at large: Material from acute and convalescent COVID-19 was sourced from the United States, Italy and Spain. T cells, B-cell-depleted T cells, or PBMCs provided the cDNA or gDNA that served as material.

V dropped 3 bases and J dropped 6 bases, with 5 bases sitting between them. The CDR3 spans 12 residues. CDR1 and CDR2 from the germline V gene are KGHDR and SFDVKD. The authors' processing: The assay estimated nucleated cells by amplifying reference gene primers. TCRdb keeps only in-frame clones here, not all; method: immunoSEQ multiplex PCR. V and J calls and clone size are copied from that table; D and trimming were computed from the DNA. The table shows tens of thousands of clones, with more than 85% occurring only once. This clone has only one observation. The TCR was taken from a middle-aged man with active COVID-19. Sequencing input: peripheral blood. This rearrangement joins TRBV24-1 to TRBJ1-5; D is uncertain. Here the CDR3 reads CATSDGVQPQHF. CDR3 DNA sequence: TGTGCCACCAGTGATGGAGTTCAGCCCCAGCATTTT.